A selection of T cell receptor beta chains follows, all from one sample in a study of blood T cell repertoires in COVID-19. Assay: immunoSEQ multiplex PCR; the TCRdb copy retains only in-frame clones and omits some. The sample contains about 40,000 clones, more than 85% of which appear only once. The source material was peripheral blood. All receptors derive from a woman at least 80 years old with acute or convalescent COVID-19. The CDR3 runs from the conserved cysteine through the conserved F or W. D genes are given only for firm matches. Expanded clones get a size class; other rows say once, few or many, or leave the size out.

clone size	V gene	D gene	J gene	CDR3 protein	CDR3 DNA
NA	TRBV5-8	NA	TRBJ1-2	CASSLVPRSGYTF	TGTGCCAGCAGCTTGGTTCCGAGGTCTGGCTACACCTTC
NA	TRBV7-6	NA	TRBJ1-2	CASSPQAGVGGYTF	TGTGCCAGCAGCCCCCAGGCCGGGGTTGGTGGCTACACCTTC
NA	TRBV2	NA	TRBJ1-6	CASSKTSGSASPLHF	TGTGCCAGCAGTAAAACTTCCGGGTCAGCTTCACCCCTCCACTTT
NA	TRBV4-3	NA	TRBJ1-1	CASSQEGRGRVNTEAFF	TGCGCCAGCAGCCAAGAGGGGAGGGGAAGGGTGAACACTGAAGCTTTCTTT
NA	TRBV9	NA	TRBJ1-6	CASSVEQGVSPLHF	TGTGCCAGCAGCGTAGAACAGGGAGTTTCACCCCTCCACTTT
NA	TRBV11-3	NA	TRBJ2-3	CASSTQGTDTQYF	TGTGCCAGCAGCACCCAGGGGACAGATACGCAGTATTTT
NA	TRBV6-6	TRBD1	TRBJ1-1	CASATDRDTEAFF	TGTGCCAGCGCGACCGACAGGGACACTGAAGCTTTCTTT
NA	TRBV7-2	NA	TRBJ2-5	CASSPGGVTGGTQYF	TGTGCCAGCAGCCCCGGAGGGGTGACCGGTGGGACCCAGTACTTC
NA	TRBV2	TRBD1	TRBJ2-5	CASSKDRAQETQYF	TGTGCCAGCAGTAAAGACAGGGCTCAAGAGACCCAGTACTTC
once	TRBV5-5	NA	TRBJ1-5	CASRIGGNSNQPQHF	TGTGCCAGCAGGATTGGAGGGAATAGCAATCAGCCCCAGCATTTT
NA	TRBV7-2	NA	TRBJ1-1	CASSPQERGGYLNTEAFF	TGTGCCAGCAGCCCCCAGGAGAGGGGGGGTTATTTGAACACTGAAGCTTTCTTT
NA	TRBV4-1	NA	TRBJ1-4	CASSHGTATNEKLFF	TGCGCCAGCAGCCACGGGACTGCAACTAATGAAAAACTGTTTTTT
NA	TRBV10-1	TRBD1	TRBJ2-1	CASSVATGTGALEQFF	TGCGCCAGCAGTGTAGCGACCGGGACAGGGGCACTTGAGCAGTTCTTC
NA	TRBV6-1	NA	TRBJ2-1	CASSEGRLKYNEQFF	TGTGCCAGCAGTGAAGGGAGGCTAAAGTACAATGAGCAGTTCTTC
NA	TRBV19	NA	TRBJ1-1	CASSMGQLIPNTEAFF	TGTGCCAGTAGTATGGGGCAGCTCATACCGAACACTGAAGCTTTCTTT
NA	TRBV7-3	TRBD1	TRBJ1-6	CASSSDRGSPLHF	TGTGCCAGCAGTTCGGACAGGGGATCACCCCTCCACTTT
NA	TRBV2	NA	TRBJ1-4	CASSAGGAHEKLFF	TGTGCCAGCAGTGCGGGGGGGGCGCACGAAAAACTGTTTTTT
NA	TRBV5-1	TRBD1	TRBJ1-2	CASSLGQGDGYTF	TGCGCCAGCAGCTTGGGACAGGGGGATGGCTACACCTTC
NA	TRBV5-4	NA	TRBJ1-2	CASSLTGIYGYTF	TGTGCCAGCAGCTTGACAGGGATCTATGGCTACACCTTC
NA	TRBV5-8	NA	TRBJ1-1	CASSLVRYEGEAFF	TGTGCCAGCAGCTTGGTGAGGTATGAGGGTGAAGCTTTCTTT
NA	TRBV7-2	TRBD1	TRBJ2-7	CASSPKGGITYEQYF	TGTGCCAGCAGCCCCAAAGGGGGCATCACCTACGAGCAGTACTTC
NA	TRBV11-3	NA	TRBJ1-1	CASSFDSYTEAFF	TGTGCCAGCAGCTTTGACAGCTACACTGAAGCTTTCTTT
NA	TRBV18	TRBD1	TRBJ1-4	CASSPRQGATNEKLFF	TGTGCCAGCTCACCTCGACAGGGGGCGACTAATGAAAAACTGTTTTTT
NA	TRBV4-2	TRBD2	TRBJ2-1	CASSQVELAGGRNEQFF	TGTGCCAGCAGCCAAGTTGAACTAGCGGGGGGGCGAAATGAGCAGTTCTTC
NA	TRBV6-5	NA	TRBJ1-1	CASSLGGGTEAFF	TGTGCCAGCAGCCTAGGGGGGGGCACTGAAGCTTTCTTT
NA	TRBV18	NA	TRBJ1-1	CASSPRRVGSTEAFF	TGTGCCAGCTCACCACGGAGGGTGGGAAGCACTGAAGCTTTCTTT
NA	TRBV4-2	NA	TRBJ1-2	CASSPNTDRYYGYTF	TGTGCCAGCAGCCCGAATACCGACAGATACTATGGCTACACCTTC
NA	TRBV19	NA	TRBJ1-2	CASNSLTGAKPYGYTF	TGTGCCAGTAATAGTTTGACAGGCGCTAAGCCCTATGGCTACACCTTC
NA	TRBV9	NA	TRBJ2-5	CASSESEYQETQYF	TGTGCCAGCAGCGAGAGCGAGTACCAAGAGACCCAGTACTTC
NA	TRBV4-1	TRBD2	TRBJ2-3	CASSKKGGLAGEYTDTQYF	TGCGCCAGCAGCAAAAAAGGGGGACTAGCGGGGGAATACACAGATACGCAGTATTTT
NA	TRBV7-9	NA	TRBJ1-3	CASSPQASSGNTIYF	TGTGCCAGCAGCCCGCAGGCGAGCTCTGGAAACACCATATATTTT
NA	TRBV5-1	NA	TRBJ2-3	CASSFFPVRSTDTQYF	TGCGCCAGCAGCTTCTTCCCGGTGCGTAGCACAGATACGCAGTATTTT
NA	TRBV2	NA	TRBJ1-2	CASEKTGGAGYTF	TGTGCCAGCGAAAAGACGGGCGGGGCTGGCTACACCTTC
NA	TRBV2	TRBD2	TRBJ2-2	CASRWEGTGELFF	TGTGCCAGCAGATGGGAGGGAACCGGGGAGCTGTTTTTT
NA	TRBV5-1	NA	TRBJ2-2	CASRGRGGELFF	TGCGCCAGCAGGGGGCGAGGCGGGGAGCTGTTTTTT
NA	TRBV12-3/TRBV12-4	NA	TRBJ2-1	CASSLGHYNEQFF	TGTGCCAGCAGTTTGGGACACTACAATGAGCAGTTCTTC
NA	TRBV2	NA	TRBJ1-3	CASSPEMSSGGNTIYF	TGTGCCAGCAGCCCCGAAATGTCCTCGGGGGGAAACACCATATATTTT
once	TRBV19	NA	TRBJ1-2	CASTATGSWSYGYTF	TGTGCCAGTACCGCGACAGGCTCGTGGAGCTATGGCTACACCTTC
NA	TRBV7-9	NA	TRBJ2-3	CASSLVGAGADTQYF	TGTGCCAGCAGCTTAGTGGGAGCGGGTGCGGATACGCAGTATTTT
NA	TRBV30	TRBD1	TRBJ1-2	CAWSLGQGATANTF	TGTGCCTGGAGTCTCGGACAGGGGGCAACGGCTAACACCTTC
NA	TRBV3-1/TRBV3-2	NA	TRBJ1-2	CASSLQGLDLNYGYTF	TGTGCCAGCAGCCTTCAAGGACTGGACCTTAACTATGGCTACACCTTC
NA	TRBV5-1	NA	TRBJ2-5	CASSPRGGETQYF	TGCGCCAGCAGCCCTAGGGGCGGAGAGACCCAGTACTTC
NA	TRBV4-3	NA	TRBJ2-7	CASSQRLGTAFSYEQYF	TGCGCCAGCAGCCAACGTCTCGGGACTGCCTTCTCCTACGAGCAGTACTTC
NA	TRBV28	NA	TRBJ2-7	CASSSPSELYEQYF	TGTGCCAGCAGTTCCCCTTCCGAGCTCTACGAGCAGTACTTC
NA	TRBV5-1	NA	TRBJ1-5	CASSQGSNSNQPQHF	TGCGCCAGCAGCCAGGGGTCCAATAGCAATCAGCCCCAGCATTTT
once	TRBV5-8	NA	TRBJ1-2	CASSLRAGYGYTF	TGTGCCAGCAGCCTACGGGCGGGCTATGGCTACACCTTC
once	TRBV5-1	NA	TRBJ2-1	CASRPGGSYNEQFF	TGCGCCAGCAGGCCAGGGGGGTCCTACAATGAGCAGTTCTTC
NA	TRBV25-1	NA	TRBJ1-6	CASSPGRNSPLHF	TGTGCCAGCAGTCCAGGGAGGAATTCACCCCTCCACTTT
NA	TRBV5-1	NA	TRBJ1-2	CASSLGPGRGYTF	TGCGCCAGCAGCTTGGGGCCAGGGAGGGGCTACACCTTC